The entry below describes one T cell receptor beta chain. Its antigen is unidentified. The sample comes from a study of T cell responses to AZD1222 COVID-19 vaccine. Overall study findings and caveats: Repertoire sampling happened only post peak T cell response.

The repertoire was sequenced with immunoSEQ multiplex PCR; TCRdb's copy has only in-frame clones and lacks some. This table holds approximately 200,000 clones, approximately 90% found once. The CDR3 runs to 13 residues. In germline, CDR1 is MDHEN, CDR2 SYDVKM. V shed 6 bases and J shed 4 bases, with 13 bases lying between them. Sequences were derived from peripheral blood, sampled 28 days after the second AZD1222 dose. The chain combines TRBV28 with TRBJ2-7, with a weak D call TRBD1 (6 bases). This clonotype was obtained from an adult who received the AZD1222 COVID-19 vaccine. CDR3 region: CASRSTGSYEQYF. The CDR3 region has the DNA TGTGCCAGCAGATCTACAGGGTCGTACGAGCAGTACTTC.